The source of this T cell receptor (beta chain) is a study of T cells in Graves' hyperthyroidism and ophthalmopathy. General study points: Within blood appeared most thyroid clonotypes that had expanded above 0.001.

In regard to this clonotype: As yet, its antigen is unknown. A much larger clone differs by one base, so this may be a read error. Because the CDR3 is missing its conserved closing phenylalanine or tryptophan, this is likely a read error.

The CDR3 regions of TCR beta were amplified from RNA transcripts. A first-round RT-PCR of the TCR CDR3 used the HTBI primer set. TCRdb recomputed calls from the multiplex PCR reads with MiXCR, one row per CDR3 protein. Seen here are approximately 400,000 distinct CDR3 sequences, about 14% observed once, and the top ten hold around 10%. No ophthalmopathy progression within 18 months constituted stable Graves' hyperthyroidism. This sample holds PBMCs from roughly 10 ml fresh peripheral blood. Trimming took off 4 bases at V and 4 bases at J, with 11 bases between the two ends. Germline CDR1 and CDR2: SEHNR and FQNEAQ (reference sequence). This CDR3 spans 14 amino acids.

Sequencing used blood. The receptor was derived from an older woman with Graves' hyperthyroidism. This sequence joins TRBV7-9 and TRBJ2-1, with D unclear. In nucleotides, the CDR3 is TGTGCCAGCAGCTCCCGACTTATTTACAATGAGCAGTTCTCC. This codes for CASSSRLIYNEQFS.